This T cell receptor (beta chain) was sequenced during a study of early T cells in non-severe SARS-CoV-2 infection. Study-wide context: The input, bulk RNA from unsorted whole blood, was sequenced, and chains were unpaired.

There are many counts of this clonotype. Antigen unknown. V dropped 4 bases and J dropped 4 bases, with 4 bases sitting between them. Germline V lookup: CDR1 MNHEY, CDR2 SVGEGT. The CDR3 runs 12 residues. Unique molecular identifiers were affixed to single, distinct cDNA molecules. MiXCR, run by TCRdb on the 5' RACE reads, gives a single entry per CDR3 protein. This table has under 60,000 distinct CDR3 sequences, 8.5% to 12% appearing once. Whole-study results and caveats: Anti-spike CD8 responses were favored by VDJdb matching, which missed private and CD4 specificities.

J is TRBJ2-2 and V is TRBV6-2 or TRBV6-3; no clear D gene. This TCR was recovered from an adult who was a healthcare worker with PCR-confirmed SARS-CoV-2 infection or an uninfected control (not recorded which). Sequencing was done on a sample of whole blood. The CDR3: CASSLGTGELFF. The DNA of the CDR3 is TGTGCCAGCAGTTTGGGCACCGGGGAGCTGTTTTTT.